Detailed here is one T cell receptor (beta chain). This may be a read error, as it is one base from a much larger clone. Amplified regions were TCR beta CDR3 sequences from RNA transcripts. HTBI primers were the set used in a first-round RT-PCR of the TCR CDR3. A single record per CDR3 protein comes from TCRdb applying MiXCR to the multiplex PCR reads. The sample has hundreds of thousands of distinct CDR3 sequences, roughly 13% seen once. This entry belongs to a study of T cells in Graves' hyperthyroidism and ophthalmopathy. The source of the PBMCs was 10 ml of fresh peripheral blood. The CDR3 contains 15 residues.

This TCR came from a young woman with Graves' hyperthyroidism. The sequenced sample consisted of blood. This chain uses TRBV12-3 or TRBV12-4 with TRBJ2-1, with 13 nucleotides matching TRBD2. CDR3 loop: CTSSLLAGGPYEQFF. In nucleotides, the CDR3 is TGTACCAGCAGTCTACTAGCGGGAGGGCCGTATGAGCAGTTCTTC.